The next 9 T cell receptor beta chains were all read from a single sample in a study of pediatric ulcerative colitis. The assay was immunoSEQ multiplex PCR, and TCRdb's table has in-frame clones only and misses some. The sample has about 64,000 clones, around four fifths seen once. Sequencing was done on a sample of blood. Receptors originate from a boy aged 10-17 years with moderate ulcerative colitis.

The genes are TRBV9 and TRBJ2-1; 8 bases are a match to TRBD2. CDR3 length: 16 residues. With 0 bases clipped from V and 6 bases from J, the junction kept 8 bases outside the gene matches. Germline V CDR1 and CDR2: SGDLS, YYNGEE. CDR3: CASSVGPGGLFNEQFF. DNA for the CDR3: TGTGCCAGCAGCGTAGGTCCGGGGGGGCTCTTCAATGAGCAGTTCTTC.

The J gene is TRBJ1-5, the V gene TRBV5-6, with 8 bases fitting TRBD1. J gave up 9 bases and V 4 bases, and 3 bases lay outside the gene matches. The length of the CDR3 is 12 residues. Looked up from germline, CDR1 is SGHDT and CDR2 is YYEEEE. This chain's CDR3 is CASSDGTGPQHF. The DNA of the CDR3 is TGTGCCAGCAGCGACGGGACAGGGCCCCAGCATTTT.

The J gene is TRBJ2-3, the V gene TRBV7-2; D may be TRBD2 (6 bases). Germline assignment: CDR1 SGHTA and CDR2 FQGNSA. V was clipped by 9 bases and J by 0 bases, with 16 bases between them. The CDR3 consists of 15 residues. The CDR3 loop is CARRAAGSSTDTQYF. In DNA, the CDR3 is TGTGCCAGGAGGGCCGCGGGGTCTAGCACAGATACGCAGTATTTT.

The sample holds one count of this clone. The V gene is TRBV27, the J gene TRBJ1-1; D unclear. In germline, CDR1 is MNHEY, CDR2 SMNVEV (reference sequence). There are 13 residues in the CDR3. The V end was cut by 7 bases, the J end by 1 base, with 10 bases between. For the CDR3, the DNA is TGTGCCAGCAAGGGCAGAGGGAACACTGAAGCTTTCTTT. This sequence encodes CASKGRGNTEAFF.

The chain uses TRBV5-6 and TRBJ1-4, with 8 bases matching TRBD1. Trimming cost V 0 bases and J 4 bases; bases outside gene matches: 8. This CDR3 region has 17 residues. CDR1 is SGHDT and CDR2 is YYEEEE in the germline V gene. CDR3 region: CASSLGVGQGLNEKLFF. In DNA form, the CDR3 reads TGTGCCAGCAGCTTGGGGGTTGGACAGGGCCTTAATGAAAAACTGTTTTTT.

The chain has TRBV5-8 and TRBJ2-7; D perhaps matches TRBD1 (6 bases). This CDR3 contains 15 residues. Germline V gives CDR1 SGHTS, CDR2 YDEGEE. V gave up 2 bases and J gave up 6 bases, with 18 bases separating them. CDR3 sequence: CASSFGQTRRFEQYF. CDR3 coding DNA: TGTGCCAGCAGCTTCGGACAGACAAGGAGGTTCGAGCAGTACTTC. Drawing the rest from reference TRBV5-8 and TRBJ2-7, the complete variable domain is EAGVTQSPTHLIKTRGQQATLRCSPISGHTSVYWYQQALGLGLQFLLWYDEGEERNRGNFPPRFSGRQFPNYSSELNVNALELEDSALYLCASSFGQTRRFEQYFGPGTRLTVT.

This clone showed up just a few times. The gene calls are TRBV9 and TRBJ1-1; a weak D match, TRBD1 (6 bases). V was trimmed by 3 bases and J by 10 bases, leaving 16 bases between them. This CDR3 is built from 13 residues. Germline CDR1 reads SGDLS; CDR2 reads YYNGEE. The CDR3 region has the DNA TGTGCCAGCAGCGAGAGGGGCAGGGGACGAGCTTTCTTT. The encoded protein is CASSERGRGRAFF.

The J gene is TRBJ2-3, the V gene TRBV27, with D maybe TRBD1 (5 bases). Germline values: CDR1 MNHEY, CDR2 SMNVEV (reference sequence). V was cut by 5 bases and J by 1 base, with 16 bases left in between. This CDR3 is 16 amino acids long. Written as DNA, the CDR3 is TGTGCCAGCAGTACGCGGCGAGGCAGGGGCACAGATACGCAGTATTTT. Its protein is CASSTRRGRGTDTQYF.

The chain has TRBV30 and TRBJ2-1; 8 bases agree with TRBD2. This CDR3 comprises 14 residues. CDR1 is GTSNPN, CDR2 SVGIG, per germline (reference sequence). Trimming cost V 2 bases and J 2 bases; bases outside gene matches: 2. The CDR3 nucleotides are TGTGCCTGGAGTACTAGCGGAACCTACAATGAGCAGTTCTTC. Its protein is CAWSTSGTYNEQFF.